This entry concerns a single TCR beta chain. What it recognizes is unknown. The record originates from a study of cytomegalovirus exposure and HLA in healthy donors. Study-level information: T cells numbering approximately 170 million yielded 90 million to 140 million unique TCR beta sequences in an earlier analysis. Study results and caveats: In vitro work confirmed that a few CMV-associated chains recognize CMV antigens. Data from an earlier analysis indicated that most TCR beta V segments were productive either about 87% or about 30% of the time. Among CMV-associated TCR beta chains, most appeared HLA-restricted in a later analysis.

PCR used 60 Vbeta primers and 13 Jbeta primers. Here immunoSEQ multiplex PCR was the method, and the copy in TCRdb shows in-frame clones only, minus some. Seen in this sample are approximately 120,000 clones; the ten most common clones hold roughly 1%. This clonotype originated in a man younger than 35 in good health and CMV-seronegative. The sample was PBMCs.

CDR3 protein: CASSRMHLAGCHNEQFF. The CDR3 nucleotides read TGCGCCAGCAGTCGAATGCATCTAGCGGGATGCCACAATGAGCAGTTCTTC. The J gene is TRBJ2-1, the V gene TRBV23-1, with 9 bases fitting TRBD2. TRBV23-1 is recorded as an ORF, its role being uncertain. The CDR3 covers 17 residues. The trim removed 4 bases at V and 5 bases at J, leaving 12 bases unmatched.